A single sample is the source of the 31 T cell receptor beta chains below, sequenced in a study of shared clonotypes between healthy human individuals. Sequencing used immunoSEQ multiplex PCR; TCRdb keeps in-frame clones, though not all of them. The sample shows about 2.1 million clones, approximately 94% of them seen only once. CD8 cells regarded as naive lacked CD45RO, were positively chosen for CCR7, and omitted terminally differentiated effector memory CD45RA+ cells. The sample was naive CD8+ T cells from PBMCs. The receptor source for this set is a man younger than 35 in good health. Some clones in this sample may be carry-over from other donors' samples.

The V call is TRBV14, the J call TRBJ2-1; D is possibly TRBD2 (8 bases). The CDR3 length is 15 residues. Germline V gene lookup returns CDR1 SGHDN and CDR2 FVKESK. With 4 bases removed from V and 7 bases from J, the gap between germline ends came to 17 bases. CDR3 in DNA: TGTGCCAGCAGCCCTCGGGAGGGCAGGGGGAATGAGCAGTTCTTC. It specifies CASSPREGRGNEQFF.

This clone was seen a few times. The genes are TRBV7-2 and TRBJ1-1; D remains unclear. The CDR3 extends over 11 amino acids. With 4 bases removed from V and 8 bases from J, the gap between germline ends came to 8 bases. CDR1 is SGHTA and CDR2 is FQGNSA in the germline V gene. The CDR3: CASSSRAEAFF. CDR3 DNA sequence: TGTGCCAGCAGCTCGCGAGCCGAAGCTTTCTTT.

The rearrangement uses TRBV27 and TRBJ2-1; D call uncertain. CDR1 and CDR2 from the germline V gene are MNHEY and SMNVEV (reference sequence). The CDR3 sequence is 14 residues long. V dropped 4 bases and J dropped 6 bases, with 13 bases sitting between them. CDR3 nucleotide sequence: TGTGCCAGCAGTTACTGGGATTCTTCCAATGAGCAGTTCTTC. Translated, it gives CASSYWDSSNEQFF.

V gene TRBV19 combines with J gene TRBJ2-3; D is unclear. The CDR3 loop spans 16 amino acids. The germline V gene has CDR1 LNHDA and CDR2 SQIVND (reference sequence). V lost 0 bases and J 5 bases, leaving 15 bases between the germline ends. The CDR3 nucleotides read TGTGCCAGTAGTATAGATCCGAATTCGTACCGAGATACGCAGTATTTT. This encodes CASSIDPNSYRDTQYF. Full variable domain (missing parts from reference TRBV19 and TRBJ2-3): DGGITQSPKYLFRKEGQNVTLSCEQNLNHDAMYWYRQDPGQGLRLIYYSQIVNDFQKGDIAEGYSVSREKKESFPLTVTSAQKNPTAFYLCASSIDPNSYRDTQYFGPGTRLTVL.

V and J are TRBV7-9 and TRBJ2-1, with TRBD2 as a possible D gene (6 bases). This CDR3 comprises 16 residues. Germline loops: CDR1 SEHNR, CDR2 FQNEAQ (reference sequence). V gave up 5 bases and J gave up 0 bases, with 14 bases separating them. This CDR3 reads CASSPQGGDSYNEQFF. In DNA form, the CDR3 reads TGTGCCAGCAGCCCCCAGGGCGGGGACTCCTACAATGAGCAGTTCTTC.

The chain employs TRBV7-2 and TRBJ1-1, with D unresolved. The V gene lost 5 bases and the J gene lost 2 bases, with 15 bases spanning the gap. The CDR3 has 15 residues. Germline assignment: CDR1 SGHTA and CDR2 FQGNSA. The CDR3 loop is CASSPQAHPNTEAFF. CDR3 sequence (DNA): TGTGCCAGCAGCCCTCAGGCTCACCCAAACACTGAAGCTTTCTTT.

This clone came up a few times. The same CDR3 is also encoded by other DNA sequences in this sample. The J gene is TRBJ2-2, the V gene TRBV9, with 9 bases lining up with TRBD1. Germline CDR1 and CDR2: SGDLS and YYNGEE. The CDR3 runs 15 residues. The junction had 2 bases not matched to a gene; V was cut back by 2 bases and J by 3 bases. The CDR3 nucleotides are TGTGCCAGCAGCGTTGGACAGGGGTACACCGGGGAGCTGTTTTTT. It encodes CASSVGQGYTGELFF.

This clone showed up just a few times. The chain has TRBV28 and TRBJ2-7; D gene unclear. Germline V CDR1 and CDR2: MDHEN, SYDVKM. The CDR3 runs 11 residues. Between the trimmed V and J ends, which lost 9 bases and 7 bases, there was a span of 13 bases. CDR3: CASGPPGEQYF. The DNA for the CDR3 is TGTGCCAGTGGCCCTCCCGGGGAGCAGTACTTC.

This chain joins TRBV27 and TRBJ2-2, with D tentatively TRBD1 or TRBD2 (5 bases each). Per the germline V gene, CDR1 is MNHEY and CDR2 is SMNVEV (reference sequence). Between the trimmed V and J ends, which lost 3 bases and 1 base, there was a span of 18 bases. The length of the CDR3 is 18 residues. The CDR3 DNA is TGTGCCAGCAGTTTGGAGGCAGGGCGGATCGGGAACACCGGGGAGCTGTTTTTT. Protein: CASSLEAGRIGNTGELFF.

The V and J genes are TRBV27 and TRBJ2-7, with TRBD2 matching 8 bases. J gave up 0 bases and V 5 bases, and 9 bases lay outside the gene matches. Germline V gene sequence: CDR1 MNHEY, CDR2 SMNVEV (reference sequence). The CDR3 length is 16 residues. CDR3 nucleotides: TGTGCCAGCAGTACCGACCCCGGGACTAGCTCCTACGAGCAGTACTTC. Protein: CASSTDPGTSSYEQYF.

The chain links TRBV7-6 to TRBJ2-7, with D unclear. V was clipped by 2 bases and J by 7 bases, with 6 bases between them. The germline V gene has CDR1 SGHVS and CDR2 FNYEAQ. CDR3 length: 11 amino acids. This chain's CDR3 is CASSLNREQYF. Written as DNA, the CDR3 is TGTGCCAGCAGCTTAAACCGGGAGCAGTACTTC.

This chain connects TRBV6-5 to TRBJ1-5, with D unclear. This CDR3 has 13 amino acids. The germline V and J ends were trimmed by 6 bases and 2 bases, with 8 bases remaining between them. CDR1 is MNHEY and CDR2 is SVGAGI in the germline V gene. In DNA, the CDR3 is TGTGCCAGCAGGCCAGACCGCAATCAGCCCCAGCATTTT. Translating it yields CASRPDRNQPQHF.

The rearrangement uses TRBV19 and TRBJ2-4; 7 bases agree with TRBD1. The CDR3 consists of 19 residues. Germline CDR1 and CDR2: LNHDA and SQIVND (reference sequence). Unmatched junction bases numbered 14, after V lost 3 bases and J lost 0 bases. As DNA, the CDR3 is TGTGCCAGTAGTATCCGGACAGGAGTAGATAGGGTAGCCAAAAACATTCAGTACTTC. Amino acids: CASSIRTGVDRVAKNIQYF. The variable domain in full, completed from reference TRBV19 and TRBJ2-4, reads DGGITQSPKYLFRKEGQNVTLSCEQNLNHDAMYWYRQDPGQGLRLIYYSQIVNDFQKGDIAEGYSVSREKKESFPLTVTSAQKNPTAFYLCASSIRTGVDRVAKNIQYFGAGTRLSVL.

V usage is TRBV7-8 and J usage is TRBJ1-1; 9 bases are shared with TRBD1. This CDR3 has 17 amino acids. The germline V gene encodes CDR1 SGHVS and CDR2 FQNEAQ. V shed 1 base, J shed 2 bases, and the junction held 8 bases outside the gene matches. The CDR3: CASSLGARTGVNTEAFF. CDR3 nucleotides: TGTGCCAGCAGCTTAGGAGCGAGGACAGGGGTTAACACTGAAGCTTTCTTT.

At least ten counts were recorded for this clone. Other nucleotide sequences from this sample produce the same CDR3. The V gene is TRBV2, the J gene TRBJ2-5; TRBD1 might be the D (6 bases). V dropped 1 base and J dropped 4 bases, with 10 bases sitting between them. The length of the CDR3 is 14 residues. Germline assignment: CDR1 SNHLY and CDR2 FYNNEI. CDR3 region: CASSEGGRGETQYF. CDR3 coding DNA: TGTGCCAGCAGTGAAGGGGGGCGCGGAGAGACCCAGTACTTC.

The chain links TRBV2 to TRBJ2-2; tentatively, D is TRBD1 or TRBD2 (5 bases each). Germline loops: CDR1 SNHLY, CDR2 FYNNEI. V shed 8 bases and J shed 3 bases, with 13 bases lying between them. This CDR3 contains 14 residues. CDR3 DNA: TGTGCCAGCCGAGAAAGGGGAGACACCGGGGAGCTGTTTTTT. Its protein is CASRERGDTGELFF.

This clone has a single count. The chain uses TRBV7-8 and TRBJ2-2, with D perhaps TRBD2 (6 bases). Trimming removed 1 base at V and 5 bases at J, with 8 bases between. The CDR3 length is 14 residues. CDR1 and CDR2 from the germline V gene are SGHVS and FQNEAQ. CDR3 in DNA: TGTGCCAGCAGCTTAGTTGGGAGGACCGGGGAGCTGTTTTTT. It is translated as CASSLVGRTGELFF.

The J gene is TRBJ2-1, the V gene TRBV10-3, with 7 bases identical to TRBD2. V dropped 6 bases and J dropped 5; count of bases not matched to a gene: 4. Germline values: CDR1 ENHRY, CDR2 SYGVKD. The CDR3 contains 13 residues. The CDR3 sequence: CAIRLTSDNEQFF. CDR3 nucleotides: TGTGCCATCAGGCTTACTAGCGACAATGAGCAGTTCTTC.

CDR3 sequence: CASSLDLYGHEQYF. The DNA of the CDR3 is TGTGCCAGCAGCTTAGATCTTTATGGGCACGAGCAGTACTTC. V gene TRBV11-2 combines with J gene TRBJ2-7; D uncertain. The V and J ends lost 0 bases and 5 bases respectively, with 11 bases between them. This CDR3 has 14 amino acids. The germline V gene has CDR1 SGHAT and CDR2 FQNNGV.

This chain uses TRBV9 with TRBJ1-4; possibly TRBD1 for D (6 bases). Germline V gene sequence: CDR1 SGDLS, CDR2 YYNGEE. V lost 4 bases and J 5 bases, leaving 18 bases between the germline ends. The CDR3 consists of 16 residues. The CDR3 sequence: CASSPRDTLGNEKLFF. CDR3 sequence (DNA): TGTGCCAGCAGCCCACGGGACACGTTAGGCAATGAAAAACTGTTTTTT.

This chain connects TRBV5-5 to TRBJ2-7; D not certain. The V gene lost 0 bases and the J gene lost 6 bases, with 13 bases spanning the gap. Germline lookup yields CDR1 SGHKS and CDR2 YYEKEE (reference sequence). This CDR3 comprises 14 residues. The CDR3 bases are TGTGCCAGCAGCTTGGAATGGGGTACCCCCGAGCAGTACTTC. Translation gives CASSLEWGTPEQYF.

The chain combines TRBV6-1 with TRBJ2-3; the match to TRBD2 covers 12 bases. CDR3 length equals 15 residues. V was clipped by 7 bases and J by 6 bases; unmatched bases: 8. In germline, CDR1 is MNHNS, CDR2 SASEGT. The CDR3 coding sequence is TGTGCCAGCAACGGACTAGCGGGATTTTGGGATACGCAGTATTTT. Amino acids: CASNGLAGFWDTQYF.

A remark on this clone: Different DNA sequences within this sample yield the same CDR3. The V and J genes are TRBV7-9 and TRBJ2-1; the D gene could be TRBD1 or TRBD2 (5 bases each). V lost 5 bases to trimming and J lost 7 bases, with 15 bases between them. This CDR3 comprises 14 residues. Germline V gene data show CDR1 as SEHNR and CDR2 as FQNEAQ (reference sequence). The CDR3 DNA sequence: TGTGCCAGCAGCCTTGGGGGTAGCAGGAATGAGCAGTTCTTC. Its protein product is CASSLGGSRNEQFF.

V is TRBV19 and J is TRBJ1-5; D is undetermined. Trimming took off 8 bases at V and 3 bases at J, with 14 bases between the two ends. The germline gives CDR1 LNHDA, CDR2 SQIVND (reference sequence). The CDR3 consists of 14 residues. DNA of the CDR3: TGTGCCAGTGGGTCACGTTGGAACAATCAGCCCCAGCATTTT. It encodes CASGSRWNNQPQHF.

CDR3 in amino acids: CASSRSGGTNEKLFF. The CDR3 DNA reads TGCGCCAGCAGCCGATCGGGGGGAACTAATGAAAAACTGTTTTTT. The chain employs TRBV4-1 and TRBJ1-4; D possibly corresponds to TRBD1 (5 bases). From germline, CDR1 is MGHRA and CDR2 YSYEKL. There are 15 residues in the CDR3. V lost 4 bases, J lost 1 base, and 10 bases lay in between.

The CDR3 DNA is TGCAGCGTTGAGGCAGCCGCGAACTATGGCTACACCTTC. It yields the protein CSVEAAANYGYTF. The chain combines TRBV29-1 with TRBJ1-2; D is uncertain. Germline V CDR1 and CDR2: SQVTM, ANQGSEA. This CDR3 contains 13 residues. V was clipped by 3 bases and J by 2 bases, with 10 bases between them.

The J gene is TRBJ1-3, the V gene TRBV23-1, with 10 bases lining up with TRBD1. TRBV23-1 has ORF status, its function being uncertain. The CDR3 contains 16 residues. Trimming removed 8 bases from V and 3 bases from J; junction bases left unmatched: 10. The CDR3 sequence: CASPGRQGAYGNTIYF. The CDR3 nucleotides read TGCGCCAGCCCCGGGCGACAGGGGGCATATGGAAACACCATATATTTT.

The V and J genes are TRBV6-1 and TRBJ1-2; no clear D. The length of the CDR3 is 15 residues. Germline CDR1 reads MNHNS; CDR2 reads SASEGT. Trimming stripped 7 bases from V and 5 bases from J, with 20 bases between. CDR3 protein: CASKSLEGALYGYTF. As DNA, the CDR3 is TGTGCCAGCAAGTCCCTCGAGGGAGCTTTATATGGCTACACCTTC.

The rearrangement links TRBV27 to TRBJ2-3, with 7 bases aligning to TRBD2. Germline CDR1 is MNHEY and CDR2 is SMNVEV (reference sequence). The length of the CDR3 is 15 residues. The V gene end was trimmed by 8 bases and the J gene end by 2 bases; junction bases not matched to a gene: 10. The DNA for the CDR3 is TGTGCCAGCGTCGGAGGCGGGAGTTACACAGATACGCAGTATTTT. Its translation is CASVGGGSYTDTQYF.

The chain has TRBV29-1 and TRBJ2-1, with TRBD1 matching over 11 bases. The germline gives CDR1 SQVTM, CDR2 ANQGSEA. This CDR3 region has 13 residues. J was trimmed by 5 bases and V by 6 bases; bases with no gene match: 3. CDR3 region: CSVAGQGDNEQFF. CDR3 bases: TGCAGCGTCGCGGGACAGGGGGACAATGAGCAGTTCTTC.

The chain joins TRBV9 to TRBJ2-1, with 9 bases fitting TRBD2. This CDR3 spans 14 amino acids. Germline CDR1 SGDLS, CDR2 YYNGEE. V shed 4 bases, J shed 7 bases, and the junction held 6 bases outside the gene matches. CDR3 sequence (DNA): TGTGCCAGCAGCCTGTGGCGGGAGGGGAATGAGCAGTTCTTC. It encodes CASSLWREGNEQFF.